This T cell receptor beta chain was identified during a study of tumor-infiltrating lymphocytes in primary liver carcinoma. The germline gives CDR1 SGHAT, CDR2 FQNNGV. The CDR3 runs 17 residues. After removal of 5 bases from V and 9 bases from J, the junction contained 19 bases not matched to a gene. Scientists recovered RNA and DNA together from roughly 21-30 mg of unsorted bulk tissue. A constant-region primer primed TCR beta cDNA synthesis from about 0.45 ug of total RNA. Nested multiplex PCR, run for three rounds with slightly modified ARM-PCR, yielded TCR beta libraries. Researchers ran the first two PCR rounds for about 11 cycles each with TRBV1-TRBV30 forward primers and a C-beta reverse primer. One entry per CDR3 protein results from TCRdb running MiXCR on the multiplex PCR reads. The top ten clones hold roughly 13% of a sample with approximately 73,000 distinct CDR3 sequences, 71% of them seen once.

Sequencing input: liver tumor tissue from sampling region 4. Subset given: tumor region T4, right-lateral pole. The rearrangement links TRBV11-2 to TRBJ2-1; 7 nucleotides agree with TRBD1. This clonotype was sampled from a woman aged 55-70 years with primary liver carcinoma and hepatitis B virus infection. The CDR3 is CASSLTHEQGYRGEQFF. The CDR3 nucleotides are TGTGCCAGCAGCCTAACACACGAACAGGGGTACAGGGGTGAGCAGTTCTTC.